This TCR beta chain was recorded in a study of T-cell memory formation after mild COVID-19. General observations from the study: Clones which contracted sat mainly in CM and EM if CD4+, and in EMRA if CD8+. Balance between CD4 and CD8 was seen in clones contracting day 15 to 85, and a CD4+ lean was seen in later expanders.

A note on this clonotype: Its target is unknown.

This CDR3 has 15 residues. Germline assignment: CDR1 SQVTM and CDR2 ANQGSEA. The germline V and J ends were trimmed by 6 bases and 6 bases, with 21 bases remaining between them. Via MiXCR, TCRdb re-called the 5' RACE reads, giving one row per CDR3 protein. Here the sample spans roughly 380,000 distinct CDR3 sequences, around 27% being singletons. V gene TRBV29-1 combines with J gene TRBJ2-1; D is uncertain. This receptor was obtained from an adult woman who had mild COVID-19 (a few samples of this study predate the infection). Cell type and time point are not known. The specimen was PBMCs or a T cell subset sorted from them (not recorded which). CDR3 sequence (DNA): TGCAGCGTAAAATCAGGAATTTGGGGTTCCAATGAGCAGTTCTTC. The encoded protein is CSVKSGIWGSNEQFF.